This T cell receptor (beta chain) was identified in a study of T cells in Graves' hyperthyroidism and ophthalmopathy. The table lists this clonotype with many counts. RNA transcripts yielded amplified TCR beta CDR3 regions. RT-PCR in the first round (using the HTBI primer set) targeted the TCR CDR3. TCRdb used MiXCR to reprocess the multiplex PCR reads, holding one entry per CDR3 protein. The sample contains 300,000 to 450,000 distinct CDR3 sequences, around 15% of which appear only once. Patients were excluded for uncontrolled infection, other autoimmune disease, pregnancy or lactation. From germline, CDR1 is LGHDT and CDR2 YNNKEL (reference sequence). The CDR3 contains 12 residues. Trimming removed 6 bases from V and 5 bases from J, with 7 bases in between.

The sequenced sample was blood. J is TRBJ1-4 and V is TRBV3-1; D call uncertain. The origin of this receptor is a woman younger than 45 with Graves' ophthalmopathy. CDR3 nucleotides: TGTGCCAGCAGTCTACAGAATGAAAAACTGTTTTTT. Protein product: CASSLQNEKLFF.